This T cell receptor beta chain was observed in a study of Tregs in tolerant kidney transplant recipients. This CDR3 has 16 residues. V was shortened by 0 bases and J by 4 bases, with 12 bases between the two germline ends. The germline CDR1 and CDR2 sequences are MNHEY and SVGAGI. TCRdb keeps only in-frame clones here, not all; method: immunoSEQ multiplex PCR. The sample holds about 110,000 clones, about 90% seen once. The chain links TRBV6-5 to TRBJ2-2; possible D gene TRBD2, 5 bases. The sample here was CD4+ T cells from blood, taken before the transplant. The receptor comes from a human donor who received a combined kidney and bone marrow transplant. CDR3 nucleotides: TGTGCCAGCAGTTACTCGATGGTCGGAGGCACCGGGGAGCTGTTTTTT. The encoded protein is CASSYSMVGGTGELFF.